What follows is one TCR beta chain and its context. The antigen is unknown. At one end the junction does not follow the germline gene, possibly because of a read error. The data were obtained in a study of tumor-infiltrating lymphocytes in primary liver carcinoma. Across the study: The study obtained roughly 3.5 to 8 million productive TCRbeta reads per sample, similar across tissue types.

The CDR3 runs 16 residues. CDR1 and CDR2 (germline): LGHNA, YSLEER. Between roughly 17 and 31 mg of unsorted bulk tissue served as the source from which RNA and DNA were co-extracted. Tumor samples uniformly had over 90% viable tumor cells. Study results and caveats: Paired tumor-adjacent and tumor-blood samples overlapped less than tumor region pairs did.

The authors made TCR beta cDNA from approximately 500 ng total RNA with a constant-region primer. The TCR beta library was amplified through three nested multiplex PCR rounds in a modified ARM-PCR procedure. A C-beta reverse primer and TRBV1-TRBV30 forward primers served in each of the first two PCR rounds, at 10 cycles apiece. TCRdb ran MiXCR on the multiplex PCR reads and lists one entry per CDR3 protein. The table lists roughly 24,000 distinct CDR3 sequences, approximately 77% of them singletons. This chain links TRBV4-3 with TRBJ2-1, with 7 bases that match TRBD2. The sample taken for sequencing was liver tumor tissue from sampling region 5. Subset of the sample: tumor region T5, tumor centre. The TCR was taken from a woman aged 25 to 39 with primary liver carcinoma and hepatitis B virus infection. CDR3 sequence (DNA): TGCGCCAACAGCCAAGATTGGGACTATGCCTACAACGAGCAGTTCTTC. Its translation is CANSQDWDYAYNEQFF.